A single sample gave rise to the 2 T cell receptor beta chains below, sequenced in a study of memory CD4+ T cells and cytomegalovirus serostatus. Method: immunoSEQ multiplex PCR; TCRdb's copy keeps in-frame clones and lacks some. The sample records almost 45,000 clones, 75% to 85% being singletons. The sort gate was single viable CD3+CD4+CD8-CD45RO+ cells for memory CD4+ T cells. Sequencing was done on a sample of memory CD4+ T cells from blood. These receptors all come from an adult in good health and CMV-seronegative.

The CDR3 protein is CASSSTQGTTGELFF. The CDR3 DNA reads as TGTGCCAGCAGTTCTACACAGGGTACCACCGGGGAGCTGTTTTTT. This chain joins TRBV27 and TRBJ2-2; a weak D match, TRBD1 (6 bases). The CDR3 contains 15 residues. V was cut by 4 bases and J by 4 bases, with 13 bases left in between. Germline assignment: CDR1 MNHEY and CDR2 SMNVEV (reference sequence).

This chain connects TRBV5-4 to TRBJ2-5, with 7 bases lining up with TRBD1. The V segment lost 7 bases and the J segment 4 bases; nucleotides outside the gene matches: 10. Germline V CDR1 and CDR2: SGHNT, YYREEE (reference sequence). CDR3 length: 14 amino acids. In nucleotides, the CDR3 is TGTGCCAGCGGCAGAGGGGGCAGAAGAGAGACCCAGTACTTC. This encodes CASGRGGRRETQYF. The whole variable domain, remainder taken from reference TRBV5-4 and TRBJ2-5, is ETGVTQSPTHLIKTRGQQVTLRCSSQSGHNTVSWYQQALGQGPQFIFQYYREEENGRGNFPPRFSGLQFPNYSSELNVNALELDDSALYLCASGRGGRRETQYFGPGTRLLVL.